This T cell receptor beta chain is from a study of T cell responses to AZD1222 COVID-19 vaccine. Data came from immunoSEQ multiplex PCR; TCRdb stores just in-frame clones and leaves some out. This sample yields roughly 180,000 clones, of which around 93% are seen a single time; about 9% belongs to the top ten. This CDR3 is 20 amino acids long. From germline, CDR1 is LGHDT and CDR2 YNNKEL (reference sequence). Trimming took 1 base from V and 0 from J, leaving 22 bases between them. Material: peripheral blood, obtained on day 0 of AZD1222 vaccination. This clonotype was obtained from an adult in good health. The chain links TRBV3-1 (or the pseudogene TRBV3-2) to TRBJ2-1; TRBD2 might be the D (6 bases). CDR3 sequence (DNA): TGTGCCAGCAGCCAAGCGCGGGGCCGGGGGATCCTTAGCTCCTACAATGAGCAGTTCTTC. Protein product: CASSQARGRGILSSYNEQFF.